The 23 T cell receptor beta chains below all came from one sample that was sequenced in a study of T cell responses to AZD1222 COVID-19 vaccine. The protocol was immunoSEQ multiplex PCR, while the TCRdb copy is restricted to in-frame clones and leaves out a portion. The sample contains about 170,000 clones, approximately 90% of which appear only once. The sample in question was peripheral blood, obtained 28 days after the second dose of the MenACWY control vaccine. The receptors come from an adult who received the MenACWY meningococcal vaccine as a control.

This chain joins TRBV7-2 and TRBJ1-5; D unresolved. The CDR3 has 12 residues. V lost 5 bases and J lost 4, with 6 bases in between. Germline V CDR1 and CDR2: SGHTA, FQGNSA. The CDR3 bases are TGTGCCAGCAGCCCCTTTAATCAGCCCCAGCATTTT. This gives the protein CASSPFNQPQHF.

In nucleotides, the CDR3 is TGTGCCAGCAGCGCGGGACTAGCGGGAATTTACGAGCAGTACTTC. It codes for CASSAGLAGIYEQYF. V and J are TRBV5-6 and TRBJ2-7, with 13 positions matching TRBD2. This CDR3 has 15 residues. The V gene end was trimmed by 4 bases and the J gene end by 4 bases; junction bases not matched to a gene: 5. Germline V gene lookup returns CDR1 SGHDT and CDR2 YYEEEE.

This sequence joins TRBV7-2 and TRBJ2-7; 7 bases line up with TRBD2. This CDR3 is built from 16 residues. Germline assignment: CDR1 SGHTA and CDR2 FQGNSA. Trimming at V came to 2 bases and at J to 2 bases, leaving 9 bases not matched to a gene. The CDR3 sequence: CASSLFGLAETYEQYF. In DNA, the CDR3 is TGTGCCAGCAGCTTATTTGGGCTAGCGGAAACCTACGAGCAGTACTTC.

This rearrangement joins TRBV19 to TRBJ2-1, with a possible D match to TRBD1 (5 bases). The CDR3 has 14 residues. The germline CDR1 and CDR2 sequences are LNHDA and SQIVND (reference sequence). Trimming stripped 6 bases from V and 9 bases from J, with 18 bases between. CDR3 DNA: TGTGCCAGTAGGACCCTCTCTAGGGGTGGTGAGCAGTTCTTC. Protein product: CASRTLSRGGEQFF.

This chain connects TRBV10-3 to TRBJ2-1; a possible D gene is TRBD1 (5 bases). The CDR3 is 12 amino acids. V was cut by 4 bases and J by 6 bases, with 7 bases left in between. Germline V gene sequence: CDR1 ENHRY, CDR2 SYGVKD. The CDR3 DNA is TGTGCCATCAGTGCAGGGTCCAATGAGCAGTTCTTC. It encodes CAISAGSNEQFF.

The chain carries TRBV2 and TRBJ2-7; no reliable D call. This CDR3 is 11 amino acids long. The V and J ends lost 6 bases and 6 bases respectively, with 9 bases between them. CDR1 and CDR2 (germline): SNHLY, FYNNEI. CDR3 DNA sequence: TGTGCCAGCAGCAGACTCCCCGAGCAGTACTTC. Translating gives CASSRLPEQYF.

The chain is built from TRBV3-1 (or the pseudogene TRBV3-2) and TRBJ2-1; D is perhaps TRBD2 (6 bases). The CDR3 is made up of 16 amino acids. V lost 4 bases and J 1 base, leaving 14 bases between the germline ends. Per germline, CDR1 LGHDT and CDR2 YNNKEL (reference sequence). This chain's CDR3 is CASSPPGLRSYNEQFF. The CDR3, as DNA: TGTGCCAGCAGCCCTCCGGGACTCCGATCCTACAATGAGCAGTTCTTC.

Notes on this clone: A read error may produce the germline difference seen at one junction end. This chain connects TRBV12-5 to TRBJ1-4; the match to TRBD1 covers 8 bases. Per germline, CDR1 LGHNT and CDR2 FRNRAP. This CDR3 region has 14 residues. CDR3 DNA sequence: TGTGCTAGTGGCTTGGACAGGGCGCGGGAAAAACTGTTTTTT. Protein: CASGLDRAREKLFF. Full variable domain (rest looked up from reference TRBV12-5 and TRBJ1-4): DARVTQTPRHKVTEMGQEVTMRCQPILGHNTVFWYRQTMMQGLELLAYFRNRAPLDDSGMPKDRFSAEMPDATLATLKIQPSEPRDSAVYFCASGLDRAREKLFFGSGTQLSVL.

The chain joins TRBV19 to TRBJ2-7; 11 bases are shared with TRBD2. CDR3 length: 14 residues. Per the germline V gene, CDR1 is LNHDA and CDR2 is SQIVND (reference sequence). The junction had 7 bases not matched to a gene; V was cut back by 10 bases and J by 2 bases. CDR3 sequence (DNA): TGTGCCACACAACTAGCGGGGGCCCCCTACGAGCAGTACTTC. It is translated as CATQLAGAPYEQYF.

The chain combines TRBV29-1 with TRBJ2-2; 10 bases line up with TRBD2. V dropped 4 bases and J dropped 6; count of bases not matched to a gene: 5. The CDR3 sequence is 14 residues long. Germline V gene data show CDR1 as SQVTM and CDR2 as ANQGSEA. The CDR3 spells CSVGAGGVSGELFF. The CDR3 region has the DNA TGCAGCGTTGGAGCGGGAGGGGTCTCCGGGGAGCTGTTTTTT.

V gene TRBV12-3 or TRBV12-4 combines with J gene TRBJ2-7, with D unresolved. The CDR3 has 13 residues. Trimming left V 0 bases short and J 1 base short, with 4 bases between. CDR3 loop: CASSLAGSYEQYF. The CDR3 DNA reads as TGTGCCAGCAGTTTAGCAGGGTCCTACGAGCAGTACTTC.

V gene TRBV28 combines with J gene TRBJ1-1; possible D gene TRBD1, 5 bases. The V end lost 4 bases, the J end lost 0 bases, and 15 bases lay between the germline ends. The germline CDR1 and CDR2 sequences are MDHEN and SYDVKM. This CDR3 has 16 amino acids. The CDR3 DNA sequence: TGTGCCAGCAGTTCTCTCCTGGACACAATGAACACTGAAGCTTTCTTT. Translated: CASSSLLDTMNTEAFF.

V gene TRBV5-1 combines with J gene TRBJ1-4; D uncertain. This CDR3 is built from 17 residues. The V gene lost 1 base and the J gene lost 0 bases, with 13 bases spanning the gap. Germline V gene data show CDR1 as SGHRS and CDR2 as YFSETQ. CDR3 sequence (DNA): TGCGCCAGCAGCTTGCCGGCAGCAGATGCAACTAATGAAAAACTGTTTTTT. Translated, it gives CASSLPAADATNEKLFF.

The CDR3 here is CAWSPFPANTEAFF. CDR3 DNA sequence: TGTGCCTGGAGCCCTTTTCCGGCGAACACTGAAGCTTTCTTT. The chain uses TRBV30 and TRBJ1-1, with D uncertain. V shed 3 bases and J shed 1 base, with 12 bases lying between them. Germline V CDR1 and CDR2: GTSNPN, SVGIG (reference sequence). This CDR3 spans 14 amino acids. Combining the CDR3 with reference TRBV30 and TRBJ1-1 gives the whole variable domain SQTIHQWPATLVQPVGSPLSLECTVEGTSNPNLYWYRQAAGRGLQLLFYSVGIGQISSEVPQNLSASRPQDRQFILSSKKLLLSDSGFYLCAWSPFPANTEAFFGQGTRLTVV.

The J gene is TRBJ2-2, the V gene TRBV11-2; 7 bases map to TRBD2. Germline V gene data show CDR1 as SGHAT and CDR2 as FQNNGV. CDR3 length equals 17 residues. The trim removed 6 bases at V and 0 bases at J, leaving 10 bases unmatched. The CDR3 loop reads CASRPSGAGANTGELFF. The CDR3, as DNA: TGTGCCAGCAGGCCCAGCGGGGCGGGTGCGAACACCGGGGAGCTGTTTTTT.

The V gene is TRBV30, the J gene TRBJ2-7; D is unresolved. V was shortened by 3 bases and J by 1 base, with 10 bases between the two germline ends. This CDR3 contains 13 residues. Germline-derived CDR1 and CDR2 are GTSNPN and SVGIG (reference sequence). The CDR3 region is CAWRGSASYEQYF. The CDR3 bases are TGTGCCTGGAGGGGAAGTGCGTCCTACGAGCAGTACTTC.

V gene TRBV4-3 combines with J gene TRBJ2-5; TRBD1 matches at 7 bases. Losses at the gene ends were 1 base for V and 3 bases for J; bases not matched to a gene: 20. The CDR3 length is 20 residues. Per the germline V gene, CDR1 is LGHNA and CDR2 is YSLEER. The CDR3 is CASSQGPIRQGVLGEETQYF. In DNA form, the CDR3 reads TGCGCCAGCAGCCAAGGCCCGATTAGACAGGGAGTACTGGGCGAAGAGACCCAGTACTTC.

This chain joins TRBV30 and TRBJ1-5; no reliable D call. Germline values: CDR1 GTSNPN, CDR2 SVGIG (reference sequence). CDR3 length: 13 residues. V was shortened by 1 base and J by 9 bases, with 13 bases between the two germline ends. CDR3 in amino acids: CAWSGGVEGPQHF. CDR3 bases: TGTGCCTGGAGTGGTGGGGTGGAGGGGCCCCAGCATTTT.

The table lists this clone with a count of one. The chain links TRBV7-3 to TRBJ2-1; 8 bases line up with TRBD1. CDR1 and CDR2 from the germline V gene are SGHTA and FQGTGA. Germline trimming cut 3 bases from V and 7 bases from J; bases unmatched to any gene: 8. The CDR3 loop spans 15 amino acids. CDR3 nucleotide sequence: TGTGCCAGCAGCTTGTGGACAGGGTTAAGGAATGAGCAGTTCTTC. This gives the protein CASSLWTGLRNEQFF.

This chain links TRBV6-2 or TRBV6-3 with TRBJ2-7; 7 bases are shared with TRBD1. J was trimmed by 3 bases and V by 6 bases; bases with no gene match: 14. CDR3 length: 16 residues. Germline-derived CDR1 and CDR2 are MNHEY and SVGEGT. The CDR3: CASSPGPTGAGYEQYF. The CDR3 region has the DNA TGTGCCAGCAGCCCTGGGCCTACAGGGGCAGGCTACGAGCAGTACTTC.

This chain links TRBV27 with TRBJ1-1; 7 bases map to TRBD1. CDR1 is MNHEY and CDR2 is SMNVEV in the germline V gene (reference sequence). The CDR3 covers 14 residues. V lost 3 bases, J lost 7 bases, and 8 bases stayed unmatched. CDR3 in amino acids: CASSFLARDSEAFF. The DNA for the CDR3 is TGTGCCAGCAGTTTCCTCGCCCGGGACAGTGAAGCTTTCTTT.

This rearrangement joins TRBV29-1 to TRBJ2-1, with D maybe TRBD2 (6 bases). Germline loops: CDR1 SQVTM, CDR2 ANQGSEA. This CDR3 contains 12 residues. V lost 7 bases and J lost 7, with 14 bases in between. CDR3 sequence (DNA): TGCAGCGCCCTCGGGAGCTTGAATGAGCAGTTCTTC. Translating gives CSALGSLNEQFF.

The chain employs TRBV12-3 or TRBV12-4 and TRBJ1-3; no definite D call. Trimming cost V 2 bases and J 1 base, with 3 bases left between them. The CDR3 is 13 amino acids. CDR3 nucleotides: TGTGCCAGCAGTTTATCTTCTGGAAACACCATATATTTT. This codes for CASSLSSGNTIYF.